One sample yielded the 15 T cell receptor beta chains listed below, sequenced in a study of blood T cell repertoires in COVID-19 (dated by TCRdb to between 2020 and 2021). The protocol used for the library was the immunoSEQ multiplex PCR assay. As stored in TCRdb, this immuneACCESS dataset retains in-frame rearrangements with V and J assigned. A fraction of the clones does not appear; measured against another copy, unresolved V genes explain less than half of the discrepancy, and the remainder lacks a known reason. The sample table holds 90,000 to 130,000 clones, of which approximately 80% were seen once. The ten top clones hold approximately 4.1% of the sample. The sequenced material came from peripheral blood. These receptors all stem from a woman between 70 and 85 years old with acute or convalescent COVID-19.

The CDR3, as DNA: TGTGCCACCAGTGATCCCGGGACTAGCGGGGGCACCTACAATGAGCAGTTCTTC. Its protein is CATSDPGTSGGTYNEQFF. The chain links TRBV24-1 to TRBJ2-1; 14 bases agree with TRBD2. Germline V gives CDR1 KGHDR, CDR2 SFDVKD. The CDR3 contains 18 residues. Losses at the gene ends were 3 bases for V and 2 bases for J; bases not matched to a gene: 5.

The rearrangement links TRBV27 to TRBJ2-1, with TRBD1 matching 7 bases. V shed 6 bases, J shed 2 bases, and the junction held 7 bases outside the gene matches. Germline CDR1 is MNHEY and CDR2 is SMNVEV (reference sequence). The CDR3 has 15 residues. This CDR3 is CASSLRQGTYNEQFF. The CDR3 nucleotides read TGTGCCAGCAGCCTGCGACAGGGTACCTACAATGAGCAGTTCTTC.

This clone was picked up a small number of times. This chain links TRBV18 with TRBJ2-7, with D perhaps matching TRBD1 (6 bases). The V end was cut by 6 bases, the J end by 2 bases, with 14 bases between. Germline values: CDR1 KGHSH, CDR2 LQKENI. The CDR3 has 14 amino acids. The CDR3 DNA reads as TGTGCCAGCTCGCGGACAGCAGAACCCTACGAGCAGTACTTC. Amino acid sequence: CASSRTAEPYEQYF.

The chain joins TRBV18 to TRBJ1-2, with D perhaps matching TRBD1 (6 bases). Germline CDR1 and CDR2: KGHSH and LQKENI. V was cut by 2 bases and J by 3 bases, with 13 bases left in between. This CDR3 is 15 amino acids long. This chain's CDR3 is CASSPAGQSDYGYTF. The CDR3 DNA sequence: TGTGCCAGCTCACCAGCCGGACAGAGTGACTATGGCTACACCTTC.

This rearrangement joins TRBV5-8 to TRBJ1-1, with unresolved D. V was shortened by 4 bases and J by 0 bases, with 10 bases between the two germline ends. This CDR3 is 14 amino acids long. CDR1 is SGHTS, CDR2 YDEGEE, per germline. The CDR3 loop reads CASSPTRVNTEAFF. The DNA of the CDR3 is TGTGCCAGCAGCCCGACGCGGGTGAACACTGAAGCTTTCTTT.

This clone was counted only a few times. The gene calls are TRBV7-9 and TRBJ1-6; 9 bases agree with TRBD1. Germline V CDR1 and CDR2: SEHNR, FQNEAQ (reference sequence). The CDR3 runs to 16 residues. The V gene end was trimmed by 5 bases and the J gene end by 7 bases; junction bases not matched to a gene: 9. The CDR3 reads CASSIRTGERNSPLHF. CDR3 nucleotides: TGTGCCAGCAGCATCAGGACAGGGGAGAGGAATTCACCCCTCCACTTT.

In its sample, this clone was seen a few times. This chain joins TRBV11-2 and TRBJ1-3; no firm D call. Trimming took off 5 bases at V and 4 bases at J, with 9 bases between the two ends. Germline-derived CDR1 and CDR2 are SGHAT and FQNNGV. This CDR3 is 13 amino acids long. The CDR3 spells CASSPTRGNTIYF. As DNA, the CDR3 is TGTGCCAGCAGCCCCACGAGGGGAAACACCATATATTTT.

This sequence joins TRBV3-1 (or the pseudogene TRBV3-2) and TRBJ2-5; 13 bases align to TRBD2. The CDR3 totals 20 residues. Germline assignment: CDR1 LGHDT and CDR2 YNNKEL (reference sequence). J lost 4 bases, V lost 4 bases, and 18 bases had no gene match. The CDR3 DNA follows: TGTGCCAGCAGCCCCCTGACCGGGACTAGCGGGATAGATTCGGGAGAGACCCAGTACTTC. Translation: CASSPLTGTSGIDSGETQYF.

V gene TRBV2 combines with J gene TRBJ1-3; D is unclear. V lost 5 bases to trimming and J lost 4 bases, with 15 bases between them. This CDR3 is built from 15 residues. Germline CDR1 and CDR2: SNHLY and FYNNEI. As DNA, the CDR3 is TGTGCCAGCAGTTTCGACCCGTCGGGAGGAAACACCATATATTTT. Translated: CASSFDPSGGNTIYF.

This sequence joins TRBV28 and TRBJ1-2; no reliable D call. Germline V gives CDR1 MDHEN, CDR2 SYDVKM. V shed 6 bases and J shed 0 bases, with 8 bases lying between them. There are 13 residues in the CDR3. CDR3 in amino acids: CASSYQANYGYTF. As DNA, the CDR3 is TGTGCCAGCAGCTACCAAGCTAACTATGGCTACACCTTC.

The CDR3 loop reads CASSSGTSGSPHEQFF. CDR3 sequence (DNA): TGTGCCAGCAGCTCAGGGACTAGCGGGAGTCCCCATGAGCAGTTCTTC. The rearrangement uses TRBV7-9 and TRBJ2-1, with TRBD2 matching over 14 bases. J gave up 8 bases and V 4 bases, and 7 bases lay outside the gene matches. Germline assignment: CDR1 SEHNR and CDR2 FQNEAQ (reference sequence). The CDR3 spans 16 residues.

The chain joins TRBV19 to TRBJ2-1; TRBD2 is a possible D gene (5 bases). With 6 bases removed from V and 6 bases from J, the gap between germline ends came to 21 bases. Germline CDR1 reads LNHDA; CDR2 reads SQIVND (reference sequence). This CDR3 contains 16 residues. CDR3 protein: CASRAGDGRPSNEQFF. For the CDR3, the DNA is TGTGCCAGTAGGGCCGGGGATGGGCGGCCGAGCAATGAGCAGTTCTTC.

The chain has TRBV2 and TRBJ1-2; 10 nucleotides align to TRBD1. The CDR3 is 15 residues long. V was pared by 5 bases and J by 4 bases, with 7 bases of the junction left unmatched. Germline V gene sequence: CDR1 SNHLY, CDR2 FYNNEI. CDR3 nucleotide sequence: TGTGCCAGCAGTACGACAGGGGGCGTTGGCTATGGCTACACCTTC. Translating gives CASSTTGGVGYGYTF.

The chain couples TRBV2 to TRBJ2-1, with D perhaps TRBD1 (8 bases). Trimming removed 6 bases from V and 2 bases from J, with 14 bases in between. The CDR3 sequence is 15 residues long. Per the germline V gene, CDR1 is SNHLY and CDR2 is FYNNEI. This CDR3 is CASRGGTGTYNEQFF. DNA for the CDR3: TGTGCCAGCAGGGGAGGGACAGGCACCTACAATGAGCAGTTCTTC.

Only a few counts were recorded for this clone. J is TRBJ2-1 and V is TRBV6-6, with no clear D. Germline CDR1 MNHNY, CDR2 SVGAGI (reference sequence). CDR3 length: 13 residues. With 0 bases removed from V and 8 bases from J, the gap between germline ends came to 8 bases. The CDR3 nucleotides read TGTGCCAGCAGTTACTCGTTCCGGGATGAGCAGTTCTTC. As protein: CASSYSFRDEQFF.